The clone carrying this TCR beta chain occurred a few times. Its antigen is still unknown. The data derive from a study of early T cells in non-severe SARS-CoV-2 infection. Study details: From unsorted whole blood, bulk RNA was sequenced, and the chains remained unpaired. Whole-study results and caveats: The study's VDJdb matching favored anti-spike CD8 responses and missed private and CD4 specificities.

One entry per CDR3 protein, called by TCRdb with MiXCR from the 5' RACE reads. The sample lists about 56,000 distinct CDR3 sequences; 10% were seen once. The length of the CDR3 is 15 residues. V gave up 5 bases and J gave up 5 bases, with 17 bases separating them. Germline V CDR1 and CDR2: SEHNR, FQNEAQ (reference sequence). The chain uses TRBV7-9 and TRBJ2-3, with D possibly being TRBD2 (7 bases). The sample comprised whole blood. This receptor was obtained from an adult who was a healthcare worker with PCR-confirmed SARS-CoV-2 infection or an uninfected control (not recorded which). The CDR3 sequence is CASSGAGAGEDTQYF. For the CDR3, the DNA is TGTGCCAGCAGCGGAGCAGGGGCGGGGGAAGATACGCAGTATTTT. The full variable domain, rest sourced from reference TRBV7-9 and TRBJ2-3, is DTGVSQNPRHKITKRGQNVTFRCDPISEHNRLYWYRQTLGQGPEFLTYFQNEAQLEKSRLLSDRFSAERPKGSFSTLEIQRTEQGDSAMYLCASSGAGAGEDTQYFGPGTRLTVL.